This T cell receptor (beta chain) was documented in a study of immune cell composition in non-small cell lung cancer. This clone turned up a few times. The antigen remains undetermined. Repertoires were generated with immunoSEQ multiplex PCR, while TCRdb's copy carries only in-frame clones and drops some. This sample yields around 13,000 clones, of which about 85% are seen a single time; 11% belongs to the top ten. Unmatched junction bases numbered 1, after V lost 6 bases and J lost 4 bases. Germline CDR1 reads MNHEY; CDR2 reads SVGAGI. The CDR3 runs 12 residues. Study findings and constraints: Around 80% of squamous and approximately 31% of adenocarcinoma cases had tumour-associated clones >0.5%. Overall clonality, unlike maximal tumour-associated clone frequency, did not predict TIL reactivity. Dominant in vivo tumour-associated clones were not shown to share tumour-reactive sequences.

Sequenced material: lung tumor tissue. This TCR came from a human donor with non-small cell lung cancer. The genes are TRBV6-5 and TRBJ2-5, with 8 bases lining up with TRBD1. CDR3 residues: CASRDRAETQYF. DNA for the CDR3: TGTGCCAGCAGGGACAGGGCAGAGACCCAGTACTTC.